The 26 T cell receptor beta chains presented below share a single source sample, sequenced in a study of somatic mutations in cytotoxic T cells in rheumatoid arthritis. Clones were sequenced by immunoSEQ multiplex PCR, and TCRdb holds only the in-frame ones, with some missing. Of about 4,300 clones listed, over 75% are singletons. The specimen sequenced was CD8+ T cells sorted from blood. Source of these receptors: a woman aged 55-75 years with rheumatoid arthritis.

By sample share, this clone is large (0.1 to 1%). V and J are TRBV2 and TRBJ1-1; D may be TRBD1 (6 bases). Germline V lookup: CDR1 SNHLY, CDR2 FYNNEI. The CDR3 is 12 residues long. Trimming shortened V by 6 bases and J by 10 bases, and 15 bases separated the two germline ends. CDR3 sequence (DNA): TGTGCCAGCAGAGAGGGGATGGGGGCAGCTTTCTTT. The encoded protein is CASREGMGAAFF. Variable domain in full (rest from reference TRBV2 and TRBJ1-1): EPEVTQTPSHQVTQMGQEVILRCVPISNHLYFYWYRQILGQKVEFLVSFYNNEISEKSEIFDDQFSVERPDGSNFTLKIRSTKLEDSAMYFCASREGMGAAFFGQGTRLTVV.

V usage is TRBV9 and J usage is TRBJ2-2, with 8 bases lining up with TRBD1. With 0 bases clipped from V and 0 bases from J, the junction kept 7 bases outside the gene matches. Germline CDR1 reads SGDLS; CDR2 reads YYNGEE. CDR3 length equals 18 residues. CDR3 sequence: CASSVDARGLPNTGELFF. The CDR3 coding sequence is TGTGCCAGCAGCGTAGACGCCAGGGGGCTTCCGAACACCGGGGAGCTGTTTTTT.

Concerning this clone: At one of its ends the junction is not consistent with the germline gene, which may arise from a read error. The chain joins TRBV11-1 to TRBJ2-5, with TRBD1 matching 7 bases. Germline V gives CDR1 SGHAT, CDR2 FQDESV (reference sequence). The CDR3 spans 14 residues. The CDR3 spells CASSPRDSQETQHF. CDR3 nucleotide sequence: TGTGCCAGCAGCCCAAGGGACAGCCAAGAGACCCAGCACTTC.

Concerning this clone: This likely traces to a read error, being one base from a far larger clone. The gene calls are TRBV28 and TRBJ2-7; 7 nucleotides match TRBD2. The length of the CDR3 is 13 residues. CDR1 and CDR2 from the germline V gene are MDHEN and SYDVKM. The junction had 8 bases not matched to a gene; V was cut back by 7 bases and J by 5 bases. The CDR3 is CASNPPRGDEQYF. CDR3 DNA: TGTGCCAGCAATCCCCCTCGGGGGGACGAGCAGTACTTC.

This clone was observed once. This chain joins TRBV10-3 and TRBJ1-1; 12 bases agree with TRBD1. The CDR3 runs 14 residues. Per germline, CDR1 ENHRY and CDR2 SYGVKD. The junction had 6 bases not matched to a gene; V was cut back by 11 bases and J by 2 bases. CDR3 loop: CAAGTGGDNTEAFF. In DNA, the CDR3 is TGTGCCGCAGGGACAGGGGGCGATAACACTGAAGCTTTCTTT.

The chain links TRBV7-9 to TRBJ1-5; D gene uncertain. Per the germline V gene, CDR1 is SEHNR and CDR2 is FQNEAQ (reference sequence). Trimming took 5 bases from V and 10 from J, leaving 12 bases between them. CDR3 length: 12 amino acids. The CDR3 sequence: CASSHGDPPQHF. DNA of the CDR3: TGTGCCAGCAGCCACGGAGATCCCCCCCAGCATTTT.

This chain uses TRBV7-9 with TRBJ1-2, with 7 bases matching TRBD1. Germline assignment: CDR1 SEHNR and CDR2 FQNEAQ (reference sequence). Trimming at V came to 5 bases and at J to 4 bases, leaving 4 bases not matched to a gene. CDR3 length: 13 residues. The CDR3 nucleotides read TGTGCCAGCAGCAAGGGACAGCTCTATGGCTACACCTTC. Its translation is CASSKGQLYGYTF.

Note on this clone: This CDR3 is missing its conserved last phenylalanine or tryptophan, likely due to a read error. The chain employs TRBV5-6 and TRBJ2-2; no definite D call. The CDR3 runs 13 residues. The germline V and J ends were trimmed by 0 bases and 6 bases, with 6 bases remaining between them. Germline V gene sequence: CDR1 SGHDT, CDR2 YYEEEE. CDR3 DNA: TGTGCCAGCAGCTTGGGGTGGCCCGGGGAGCTGTTTGTT. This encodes CASSLGWPGELFV.

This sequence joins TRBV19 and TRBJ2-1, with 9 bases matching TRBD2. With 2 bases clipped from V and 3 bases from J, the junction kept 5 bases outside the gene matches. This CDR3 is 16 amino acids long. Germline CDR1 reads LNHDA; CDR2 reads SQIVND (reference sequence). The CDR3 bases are TGTGCCAGTAGTATATGGGGGCGGGGGGGCTACAATGAGCAGTTCTTC. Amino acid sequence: CASSIWGRGGYNEQFF.

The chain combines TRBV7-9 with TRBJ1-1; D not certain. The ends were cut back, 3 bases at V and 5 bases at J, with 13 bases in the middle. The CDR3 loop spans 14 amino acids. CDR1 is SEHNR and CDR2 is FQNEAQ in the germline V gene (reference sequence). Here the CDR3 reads CASSFHEVQTEAFF. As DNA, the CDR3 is TGTGCCAGCAGCTTTCACGAGGTCCAAACTGAAGCTTTCTTT. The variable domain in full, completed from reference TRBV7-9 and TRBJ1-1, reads DTGVSQNPRHKITKRGQNVTFRCDPISEHNRLYWYRQTLGQGPEFLTYFQNEAQLEKSRLLSDRFSAERPKGSFSTLEIQRTEQGDSAMYLCASSFHEVQTEAFFGQGTRLTVV.

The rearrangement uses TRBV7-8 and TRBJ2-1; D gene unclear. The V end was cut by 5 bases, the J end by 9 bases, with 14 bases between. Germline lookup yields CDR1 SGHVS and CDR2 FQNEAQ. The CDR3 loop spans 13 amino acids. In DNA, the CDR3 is TGTGCCAGCAGCACGTCCAAAAAGAGTGAGCAGTTCTTC. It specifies CASSTSKKSEQFF.

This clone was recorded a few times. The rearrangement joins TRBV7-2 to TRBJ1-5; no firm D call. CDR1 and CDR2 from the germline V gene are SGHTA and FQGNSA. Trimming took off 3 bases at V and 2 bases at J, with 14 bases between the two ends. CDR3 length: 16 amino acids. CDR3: CASSFDSRLGNQPQHF. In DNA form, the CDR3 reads TGTGCCAGCAGCTTCGATAGCAGATTGGGCAATCAGCCCCAGCATTTT.

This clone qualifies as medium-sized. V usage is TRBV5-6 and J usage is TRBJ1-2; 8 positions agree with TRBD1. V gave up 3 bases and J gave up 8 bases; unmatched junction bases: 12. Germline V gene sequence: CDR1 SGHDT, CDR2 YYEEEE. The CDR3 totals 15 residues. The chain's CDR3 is CASSWDPGQVYGYTF. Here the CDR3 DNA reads TGTGCCAGCAGCTGGGACCCGGGACAGGTCTACGGCTACACCTTC.

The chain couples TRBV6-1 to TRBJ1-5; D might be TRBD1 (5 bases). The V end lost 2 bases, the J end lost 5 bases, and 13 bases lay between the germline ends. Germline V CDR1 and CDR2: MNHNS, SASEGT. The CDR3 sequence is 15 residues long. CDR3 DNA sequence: TGTGCCAGCAGTGAATTCTCAGGGTCGGATCAGCCCCAGCATTTT. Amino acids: CASSEFSGSDQPQHF.

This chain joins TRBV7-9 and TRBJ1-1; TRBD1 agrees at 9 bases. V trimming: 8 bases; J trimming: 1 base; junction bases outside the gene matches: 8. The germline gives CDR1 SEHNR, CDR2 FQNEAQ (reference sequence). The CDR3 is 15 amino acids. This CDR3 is CASLFSGQGNTEAFF. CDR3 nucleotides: TGTGCCAGCCTCTTCTCGGGACAGGGGAACACTGAAGCTTTCTTT.

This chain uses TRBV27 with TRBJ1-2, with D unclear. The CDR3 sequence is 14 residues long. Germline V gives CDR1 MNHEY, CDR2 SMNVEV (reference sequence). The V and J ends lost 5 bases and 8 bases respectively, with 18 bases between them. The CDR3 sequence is CASSPTRAPKGYTF. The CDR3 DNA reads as TGTGCCAGCAGTCCTACTAGGGCCCCGAAGGGCTACACCTTC.

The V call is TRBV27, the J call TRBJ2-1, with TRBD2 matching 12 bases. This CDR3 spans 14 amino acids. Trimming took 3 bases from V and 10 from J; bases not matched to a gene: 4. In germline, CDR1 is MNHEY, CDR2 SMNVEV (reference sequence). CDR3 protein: CASSLTSGGGEQFF. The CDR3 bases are TGTGCCAGCAGTTTGACTAGCGGGGGTGGGGAGCAGTTCTTC.

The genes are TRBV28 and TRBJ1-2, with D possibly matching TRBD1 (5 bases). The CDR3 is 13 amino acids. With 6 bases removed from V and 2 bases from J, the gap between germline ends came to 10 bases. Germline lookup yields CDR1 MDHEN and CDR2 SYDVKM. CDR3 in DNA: TGTGCCAGCAGCAGGACACTAAACTATGGCTACACCTTC. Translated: CASSRTLNYGYTF.

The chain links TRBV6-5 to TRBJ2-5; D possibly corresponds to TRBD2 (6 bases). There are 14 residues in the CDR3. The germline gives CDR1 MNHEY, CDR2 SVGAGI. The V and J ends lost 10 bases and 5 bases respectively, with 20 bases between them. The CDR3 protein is CATSGGTLLETQYF. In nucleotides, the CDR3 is TGTGCCACGAGTGGGGGGACCCTCTTGGAGACCCAGTACTTC.

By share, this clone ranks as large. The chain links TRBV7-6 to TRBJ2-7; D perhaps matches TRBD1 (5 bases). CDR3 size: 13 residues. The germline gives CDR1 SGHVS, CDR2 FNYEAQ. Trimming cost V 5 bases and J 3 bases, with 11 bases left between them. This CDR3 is CASSAGPNYEQYF. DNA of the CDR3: TGTGCCAGCAGCGCAGGGCCCAACTACGAGCAGTACTTC.

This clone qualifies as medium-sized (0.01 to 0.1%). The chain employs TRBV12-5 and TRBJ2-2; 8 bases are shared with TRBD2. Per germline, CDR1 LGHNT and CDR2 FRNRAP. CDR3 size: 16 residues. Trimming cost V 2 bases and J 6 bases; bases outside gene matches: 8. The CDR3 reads CASGLWLAGRPGELFF. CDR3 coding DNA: TGTGCTAGTGGTTTGTGGCTAGCGGGTCGGCCCGGGGAGCTGTTTTTT.

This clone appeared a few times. CDR3 nucleotides: TGCAGCGTTAGTCTGGCTAGGCAGCACGAGCAGTACTTC. It translates to CSVSLARQHEQYF. The chain has TRBV29-1 and TRBJ2-7; D not resolved. The CDR3 has 13 residues. V was trimmed by 5 bases and J by 5 bases, leaving 16 bases between them. Germline values: CDR1 SQVTM, CDR2 ANQGSEA.

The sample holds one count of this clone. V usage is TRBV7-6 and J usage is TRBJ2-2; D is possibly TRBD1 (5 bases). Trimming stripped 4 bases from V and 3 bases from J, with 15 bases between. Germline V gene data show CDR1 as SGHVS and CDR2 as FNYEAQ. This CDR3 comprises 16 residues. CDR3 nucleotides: TGTGCCAGCAGCTCAAATATTAAGGGGCACACCGGGGAGCTGTTTTTT. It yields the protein CASSSNIKGHTGELFF.

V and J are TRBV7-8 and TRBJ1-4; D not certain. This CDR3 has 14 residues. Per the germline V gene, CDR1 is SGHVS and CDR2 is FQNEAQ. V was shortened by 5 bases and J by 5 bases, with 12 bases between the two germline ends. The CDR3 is CASSDDGENEKLFF. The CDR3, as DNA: TGTGCCAGCAGCGATGACGGGGAGAATGAAAAACTGTTTTTT.

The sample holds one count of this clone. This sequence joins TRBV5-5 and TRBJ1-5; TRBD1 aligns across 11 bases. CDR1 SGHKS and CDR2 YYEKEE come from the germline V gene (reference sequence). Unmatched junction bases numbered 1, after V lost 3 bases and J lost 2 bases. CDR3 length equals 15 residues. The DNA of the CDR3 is TGTGCCAGCAGCTGGACAGGGGGCGGCAATCAGCCCCAGCATTTT. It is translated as CASSWTGGGNQPQHF.

The CDR3 DNA follows: TGTGCCAGCAGCGTAGCTACGTGGACTAGCGACGAGCAGTTCTTC. It encodes CASSVATWTSDEQFF. V usage is TRBV9 and J usage is TRBJ2-1, with 9 positions matching TRBD2. This CDR3 has 15 residues. V lost 0 bases and J lost 10; bases outside the gene matches: 8. Germline CDR1 and CDR2: SGDLS and YYNGEE.